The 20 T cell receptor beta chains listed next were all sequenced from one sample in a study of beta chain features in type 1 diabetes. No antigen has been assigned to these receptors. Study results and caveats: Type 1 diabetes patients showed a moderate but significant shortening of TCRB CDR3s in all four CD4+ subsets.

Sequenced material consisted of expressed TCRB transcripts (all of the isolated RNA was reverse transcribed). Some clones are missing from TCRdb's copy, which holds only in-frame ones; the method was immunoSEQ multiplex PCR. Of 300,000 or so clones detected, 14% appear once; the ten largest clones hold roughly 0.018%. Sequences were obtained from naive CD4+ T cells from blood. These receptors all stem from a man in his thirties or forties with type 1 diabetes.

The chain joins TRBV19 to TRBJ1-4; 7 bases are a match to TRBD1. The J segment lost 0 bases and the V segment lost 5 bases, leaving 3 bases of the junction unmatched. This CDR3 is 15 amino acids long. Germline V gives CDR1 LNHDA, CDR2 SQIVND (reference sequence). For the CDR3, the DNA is TGTGCCAGTAGTTCCGGGACAGCAACTAATGAAAAACTGTTTTTT. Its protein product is CASSSGTATNEKLFF. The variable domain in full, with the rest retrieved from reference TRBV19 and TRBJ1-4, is DGGITQSPKYLFRKEGQNVTLSCEQNLNHDAMYWYRQDPGQGLRLIYYSQIVNDFQKGDIAEGYSVSREKKESFPLTVTSAQKNPTAFYLCASSSGTATNEKLFFGSGTQLSVL.

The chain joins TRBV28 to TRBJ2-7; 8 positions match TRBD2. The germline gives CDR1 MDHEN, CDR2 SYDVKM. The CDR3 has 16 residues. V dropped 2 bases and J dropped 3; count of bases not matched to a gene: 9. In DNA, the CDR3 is TGTGCCAGCAGTTTAACTGCCGCGGGAGGTTACTACGAGCAGTACTTC. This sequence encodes CASSLTAAGGYYEQYF.

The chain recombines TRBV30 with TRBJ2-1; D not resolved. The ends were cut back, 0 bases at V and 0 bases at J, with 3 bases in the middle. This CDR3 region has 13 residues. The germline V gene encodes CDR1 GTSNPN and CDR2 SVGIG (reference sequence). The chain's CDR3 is CAWSVHSYNEQFF. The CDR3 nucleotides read TGTGCCTGGAGTGTCCACTCCTACAATGAGCAGTTCTTC.

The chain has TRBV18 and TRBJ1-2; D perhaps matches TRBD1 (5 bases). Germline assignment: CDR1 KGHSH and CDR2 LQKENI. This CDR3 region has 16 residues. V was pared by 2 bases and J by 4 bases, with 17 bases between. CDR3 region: CASSPGKIQGSYGYTF. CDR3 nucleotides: TGTGCCAGCTCACCAGGAAAAATCCAGGGATCCTATGGCTACACCTTC.

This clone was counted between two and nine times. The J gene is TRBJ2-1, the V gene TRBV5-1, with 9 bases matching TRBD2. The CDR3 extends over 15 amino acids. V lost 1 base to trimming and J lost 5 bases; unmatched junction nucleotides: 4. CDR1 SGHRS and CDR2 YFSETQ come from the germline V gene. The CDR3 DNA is TGCGCCAGCAGCTTGATAGCGGGAGTGAACAATGAGCAGTTCTTC. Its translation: CASSLIAGVNNEQFF.

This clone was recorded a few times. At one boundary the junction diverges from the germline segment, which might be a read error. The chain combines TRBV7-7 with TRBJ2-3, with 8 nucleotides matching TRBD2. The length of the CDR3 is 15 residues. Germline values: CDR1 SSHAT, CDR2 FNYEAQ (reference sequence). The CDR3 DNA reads TGTGCTAGCAGTGTGACTAGCGCAGTCACAGATACGCAGTATTTT. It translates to CASSVTSAVTDTQYF. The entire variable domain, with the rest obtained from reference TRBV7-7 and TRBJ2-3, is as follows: GAGVSQSPRYKVTKRGQDVTLRCDPISSHATLYWYQQALGQGPEFLTYFNYEAQPDKSGLPSDRFSAERPEGSISTLTIQRTEQRDSAMYRCASSVTSAVTDTQYFGPGTRLTVL.

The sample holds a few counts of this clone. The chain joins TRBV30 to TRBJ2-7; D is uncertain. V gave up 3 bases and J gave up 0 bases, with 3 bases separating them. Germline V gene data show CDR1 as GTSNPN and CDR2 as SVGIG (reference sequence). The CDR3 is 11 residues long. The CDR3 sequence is CAWSSSYEQYF. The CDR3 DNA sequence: TGTGCCTGGAGCTCCTCCTACGAGCAGTACTTC.

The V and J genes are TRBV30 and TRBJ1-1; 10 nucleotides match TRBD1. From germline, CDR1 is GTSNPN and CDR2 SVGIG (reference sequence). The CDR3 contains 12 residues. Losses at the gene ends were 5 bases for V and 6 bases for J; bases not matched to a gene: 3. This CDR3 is CAWDRGPAEAFF. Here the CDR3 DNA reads TGTGCCTGGGACAGGGGGCCTGCTGAAGCTTTCTTT.

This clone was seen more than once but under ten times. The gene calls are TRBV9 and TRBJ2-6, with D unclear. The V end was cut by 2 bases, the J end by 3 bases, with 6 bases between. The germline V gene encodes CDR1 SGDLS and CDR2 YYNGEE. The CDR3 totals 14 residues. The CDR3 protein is CASSVQVGANVLTF. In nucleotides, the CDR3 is TGTGCCAGCAGCGTTCAGGTTGGGGCCAACGTCCTGACTTTC.

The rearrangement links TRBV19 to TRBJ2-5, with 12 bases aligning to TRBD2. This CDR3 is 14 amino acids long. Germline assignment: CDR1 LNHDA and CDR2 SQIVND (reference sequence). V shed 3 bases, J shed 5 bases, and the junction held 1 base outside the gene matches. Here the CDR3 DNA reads TGTGCCAGTAGTATCACTAGCGGGAGGGAGACCCAGTACTTC. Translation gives CASSITSGRETQYF.

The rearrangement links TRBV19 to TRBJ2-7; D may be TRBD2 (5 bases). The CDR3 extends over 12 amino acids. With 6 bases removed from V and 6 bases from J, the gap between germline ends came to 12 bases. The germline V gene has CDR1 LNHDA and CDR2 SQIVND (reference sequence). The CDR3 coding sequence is TGTGCCAGTAGCTCGACTGGGAGCGAGCAGTACTTC. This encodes CASSSTGSEQYF.

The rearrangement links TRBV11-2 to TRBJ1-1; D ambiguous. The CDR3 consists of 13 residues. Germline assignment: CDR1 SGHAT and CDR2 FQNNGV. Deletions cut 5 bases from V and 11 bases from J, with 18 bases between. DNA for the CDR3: TGTGCCAGCAGCCCACGGACCACCGGGAGCGCTTTCTTT. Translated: CASSPRTTGSAFF.

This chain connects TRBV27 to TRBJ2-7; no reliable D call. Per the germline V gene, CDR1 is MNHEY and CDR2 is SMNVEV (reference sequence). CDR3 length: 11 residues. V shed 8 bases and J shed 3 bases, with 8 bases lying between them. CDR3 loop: CASRVNYEQYF. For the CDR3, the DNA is TGTGCCAGCCGCGTCAACTACGAGCAGTACTTC.

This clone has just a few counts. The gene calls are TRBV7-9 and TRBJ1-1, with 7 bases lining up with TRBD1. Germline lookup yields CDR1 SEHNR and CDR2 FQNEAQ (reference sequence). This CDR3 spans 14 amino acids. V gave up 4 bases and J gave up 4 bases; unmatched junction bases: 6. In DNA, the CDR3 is TGTGCCAGCAGCTCACTCGGGACAGCCACTGAAGCTTTCTTT. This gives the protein CASSSLGTATEAFF. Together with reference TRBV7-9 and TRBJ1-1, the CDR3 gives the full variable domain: DTGVSQNPRHKITKRGQNVTFRCDPISEHNRLYWYRQTLGQGPEFLTYFQNEAQLEKSRLLSDRFSAERPKGSFSTLEIQRTEQGDSAMYLCASSSLGTATEAFFGQGTRLTVV.

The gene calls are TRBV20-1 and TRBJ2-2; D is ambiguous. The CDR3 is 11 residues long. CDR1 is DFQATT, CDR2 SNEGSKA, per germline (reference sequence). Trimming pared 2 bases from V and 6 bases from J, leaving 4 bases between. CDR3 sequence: CSARSPGELFF. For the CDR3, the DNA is TGCAGTGCTAGATCTCCCGGGGAGCTGTTTTTT.

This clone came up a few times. CDR3 coding DNA: TGTGCCAGTACCGACAGGGGGGAATGGCAGCCCCAGCATTTT. It translates to CASTDRGEWQPQHF. V gene TRBV19 combines with J gene TRBJ1-5; 9 bases map to TRBD1. The CDR3 runs to 14 residues. With 7 bases clipped from V and 7 bases from J, the junction kept 8 bases outside the gene matches. Germline CDR1 and CDR2: LNHDA and SQIVND (reference sequence).

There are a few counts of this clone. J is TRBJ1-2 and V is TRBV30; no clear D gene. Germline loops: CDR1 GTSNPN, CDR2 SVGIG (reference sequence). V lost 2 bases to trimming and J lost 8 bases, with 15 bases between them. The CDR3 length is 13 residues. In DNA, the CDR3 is TGTGCCTGGAGTCCCCCCGGAGCGCTAGGCTACACCTTC. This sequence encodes CAWSPPGALGYTF. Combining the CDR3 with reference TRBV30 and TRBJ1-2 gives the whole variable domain SQTIHQWPATLVQPVGSPLSLECTVEGTSNPNLYWYRQAAGRGLQLLFYSVGIGQISSEVPQNLSASRPQDRQFILSSKKLLLSDSGFYLCAWSPPGALGYTFGSGTRLTVV.

In nucleotides, the CDR3 is TGTGCCAGCAGCGTAGGGACTAGCTCTTCTTGGAATGAGCAGTTCTTC. It codes for CASSVGTSSSWNEQFF. The chain has TRBV9 and TRBJ2-1, with 8 bases fitting TRBD2. Per the germline V gene, CDR1 is SGDLS and CDR2 is YYNGEE. V lost 0 bases, J lost 7 bases, and 9 bases stayed unmatched. CDR3 length: 16 residues.

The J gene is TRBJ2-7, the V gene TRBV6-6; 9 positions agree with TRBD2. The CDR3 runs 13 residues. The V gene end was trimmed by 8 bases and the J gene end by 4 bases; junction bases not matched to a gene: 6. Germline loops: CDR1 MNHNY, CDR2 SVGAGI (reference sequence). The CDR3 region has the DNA TGTGCCAGCTCGAGACTAGCGGATTACGAGCAGTACTTC. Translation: CASSRLADYEQYF.

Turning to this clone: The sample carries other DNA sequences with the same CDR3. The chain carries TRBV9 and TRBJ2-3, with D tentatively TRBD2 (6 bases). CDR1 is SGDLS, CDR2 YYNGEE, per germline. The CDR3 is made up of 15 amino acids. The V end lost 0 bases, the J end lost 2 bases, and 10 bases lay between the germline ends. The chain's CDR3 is CASSVVGSYTDTQYF. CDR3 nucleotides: TGTGCCAGCAGCGTAGTCGGGAGCTACACAGATACGCAGTATTTT.